This entry lists 26 T cell receptor beta chains sequenced from one sample in a study of tumor-infiltrating lymphocytes in primary liver carcinoma. In addition to blood RNA drawn from unsorted whole blood, germline DNA was extracted. Synthesis of TCR beta cDNA was carried out from about 540 ng total RNA with a constant-region primer. What produced the TCR beta libraries was three nested multiplex PCR rounds using slightly modified ARM-PCR. The study ran its first two PCR rounds for 9 to 10 cycles each, using TRBV1-TRBV30 forward primers and a C-beta reverse primer. MiXCR was run by TCRdb on the multiplex PCR reads, yielding one entry per CDR3 protein. The sample carries 300,000 to 400,000 distinct CDR3 sequences, less than 75% recorded once. Sequences were obtained from peripheral blood. These receptor sequences come from a man aged 40-55 years with primary liver carcinoma and hepatitis B virus infection.

For this clonotype: Given a much more abundant clone one base away, this may be a read error. The J gene is TRBJ1-1, the V gene TRBV6-2 or TRBV6-3; D not resolved. The germline V gene encodes CDR1 MNHEY and CDR2 SVGEGT. The CDR3 runs 13 residues. Trimming shortened V by 7 bases and J by 3 bases, and 12 bases separated the two germline ends. This CDR3 reads CASTAVWDTEAFF. CDR3 DNA: TGTGCCAGCACCGCCGTTTGGGACACTGAAGCTTTCTTT.

Turning to this clonotype: With a much larger clone just one base away, this may be a read error. The CDR3 nucleotides are TGTGCCAGCAACCAAGAGACTAGCGGATCCTACAATGAGCAGTTCTTC. This gives the protein CASNQETSGSYNEQFF. This chain links TRBV4-2 with TRBJ2-1; TRBD2 agrees at 9 bases. The CDR3 is 16 amino acids. Germline V gene lookup returns CDR1 LGHNA and CDR2 YNFKEQ.

This chain links TRBV6-2 or TRBV6-3 with TRBJ1-5, with D maybe TRBD1 (5 bases). This CDR3 has 18 residues. Germline lookup yields CDR1 MNHEY and CDR2 SVGEGT. The CDR3 DNA reads as TGTACCGGCAGTTACTCCCGGGACGGTGATATAAGGAATCAGCCCCAGCATTTT. Its translation is CTGSYSRDGDIRNQPQHF.

With regard to this clonotype: One end of the junction varies from germline; a read error may be responsible. The chain employs TRBV6-5 and TRBJ1-1, with a possible D match to TRBD1 (5 bases). Germline CDR1 reads MNHEY; CDR2 reads SVGAGI. CDR3 length equals 14 residues. As DNA, the CDR3 is TGTGCCAGCATGAGGACGGGACGGAACACTGAAACTTTCTTT. Protein sequence: CASMRTGRNTETFF.

This clonotype was seen a single time. At one of its ends the junction is not consistent with the germline gene, which may arise from a read error. The genes are TRBV4-1 and TRBJ1-2; D is uncertain. The germline V gene encodes CDR1 MGHRA and CDR2 YSYEKL. The CDR3 spans 15 residues. The CDR3 spells CTSSRDRAVDYGYTF. The CDR3 coding sequence is TGCACCAGCAGCCGAGATCGCGCGGTCGACTATGGCTACACCTTC.

This clonotype was seen just once. One base away lies a much larger clone, so this may be a sequencing read error. The V call is TRBV6-5, the J call TRBJ1-6; D call uncertain. Germline V gene sequence: CDR1 MNHEY, CDR2 SVGAGI. V lost 2 bases to trimming and J lost 7 bases, with 6 bases between them. This CDR3 is 13 amino acids long. In nucleotides, the CDR3 is TGTGCCAGCAGTTACATCAACAATTCACCCCTCCACTTT. Its protein is CASSYINNSPLHF.

This clonotype was found many times. The chain uses TRBV6-5 and TRBJ1-2; 9 bases are a match to TRBD1. This CDR3 has 16 residues. Germline V gene data show CDR1 as MNHEY and CDR2 as SVGAGI. Trimming removed 4 bases from V and 4 bases from J; junction bases left unmatched: 10. CDR3 nucleotides: TGTGCCAGCAGTTTCCCGGGACAGGGCAGGGGCTATGGCTACACCTTC. Protein sequence: CASSFPGQGRGYGYTF.

As regards this clonotype: A much larger clonotype is one base distant, so this may be a read error. The chain uses TRBV6-6 and TRBJ2-2; D is unresolved. Germline lookup yields CDR1 MNHNY and CDR2 SVGAGI (reference sequence). With 8 bases removed from V and 5 bases from J, the gap between germline ends came to 12 bases. This CDR3 comprises 13 residues. The CDR3 bases are TGTGCCAGCGTCCAATTCATGACCGGGGAGCTGTTTTTT. Amino acid sequence: CASVQFMTGELFF.

The chain combines TRBV6-6 with TRBJ2-1; tentatively, D is TRBD2 (6 bases). Germline assignment: CDR1 MNHNY and CDR2 SVGAGI (reference sequence). This CDR3 has 14 residues. Trimming shortened V by 5 bases and J by 8 bases, and 16 bases separated the two germline ends. The CDR3 DNA follows: TGTGCCAGCAGTCCCGAGGGCGGGGTGGATGAGCAGTTCTTC. Amino acids: CASSPEGGVDEQFF.

As to this clonotype: This may be a read error, as it is one base from a much larger clone. This chain joins TRBV5-5 and TRBJ2-5; 9 positions match TRBD2. Germline V gives CDR1 SGHKS, CDR2 YYEKEE (reference sequence). This CDR3 contains 14 residues. The CDR3 DNA reads TGTGCCAGCAGCTCATTAGCGGGAGCAGAGACCAAGTACTTC. It specifies CASSSLAGAETKYF.

For this clonotype: One end of the junction varies from germline; a read error may be responsible. The chain couples TRBV6-5 to TRBJ2-2; a possible D gene is TRBD2 (5 bases). The CDR3 contains 11 residues. CDR1 is MNHEY, CDR2 SVGAGI, per germline. As DNA, the CDR3 is TGTGCCAGCAGAAGCGACGGGGTGCTGTTTTTT. It translates to CASRSDGVLFF.

A word on this clonotype: A clone one base away is much larger, so this may be a read error. This chain joins TRBV7-9 and TRBJ1-2; 7 bases are a match to TRBD1. The CDR3 consists of 17 residues. The germline CDR1 and CDR2 sequences are SEHNR and FQNEAQ (reference sequence). With 8 bases clipped from V and 2 bases from J, the junction kept 17 bases outside the gene matches. The CDR3 spells CASCSRPQGGRNYGYTF. As DNA, the CDR3 is TGTGCCAGCTGCTCCAGACCCCAGGGGGGGCGCAACTATGGCTACACCTTC.

Notes on this clonotype: A read error may be the cause here, since a much bigger clone is one base away. This chain joins TRBV6-1 and TRBJ2-7; tentative D call: TRBD2 (5 bases). The CDR3 sequence is 15 residues long. Germline V gives CDR1 MNHNS, CDR2 SASEGT. The germline V and J ends were trimmed by 8 bases and 3 bases, with 20 bases remaining between them. The CDR3 spells CASLRRAYPDYEQYF. In DNA form, the CDR3 reads TGTGCCAGCTTAAGGCGGGCCTACCCTGACTACGAGCAGTACTTC.

Regarding this clonotype: No conserved phenylalanine or tryptophan is present at the end of the CDR3, so a read error is the likely explanation. This chain links TRBV5-6 with TRBJ2-1; D is ambiguous. Germline loops: CDR1 SGHDT, CDR2 YYEEEE. This CDR3 contains 13 residues. The V end was cut by 2 bases, the J end by 4 bases, with 7 bases between. The chain's CDR3 is CASSFDPYNEQFL. The CDR3 DNA is TGTGCCAGCAGCTTTGATCCTTACAATGAGCAGTTCTTA.

J is TRBJ1-2 and V is TRBV6-5; maybe TRBD1 (6 bases). V shed 6 bases and J shed 3 bases, with 23 bases lying between them. This CDR3 comprises 17 residues. Germline CDR1 reads MNHEY; CDR2 reads SVGAGI. DNA of the CDR3: TGTGCCAGCAGGTGTTTACGTACAGGGTTTGGGGACTATGGCTACACCTTC. This encodes CASRCLRTGFGDYGYTF.

Ten or more counts support this clonotype. The chain recombines TRBV12-3 or TRBV12-4 with TRBJ2-1; 8 bases align to TRBD2. The CDR3 is 15 amino acids. With V trimmed by 1 base and J by 7 bases, 6 bases remained unmatched. The CDR3 DNA reads as TGTGCCAGCAGTTTAGTCAGCGGGAGAGTGAATGAGCAGTTCTTC. Translation gives CASSLVSGRVNEQFF.

Concerning this clonotype: The junction departs from the called germline gene at one end, perhaps through a read error. The chain employs TRBV5-1 and TRBJ2-3, with D maybe TRBD2 (5 bases). Germline V gives CDR1 SGHRS, CDR2 YFSETQ. This CDR3 is built from 13 residues. The CDR3: CASSPMRADMQYF. The CDR3, as DNA: TGCGCCAGCAGCCCCATGAGGGCTGATATGCAGTATTTT. Looking up the rest from reference TRBV5-1 and TRBJ2-3 gives the full variable domain: KAGVTQTPRYLIKTRGQQVTLSCSPISGHRSVSWYQQTPGQGLQFLFEYFSETQRNKGNFPGRFSGRQFSNSRSEMNVSTLELGDSALYLCASSPMRADMQYFGPGTRLTVL.

Comments on this clonotype: Germline and junction disagree at one end, which may indicate a read error. The DNA for the CDR3 is TGTAGCGTTGAGGACATGGAAAAACTGTTTTTT. Amino acids: CSVEDMEKLFF. The genes are TRBV29-1 and TRBJ1-4; a possible D gene is TRBD1 (5 bases). Germline V CDR1 and CDR2: SQVTM, ANQGSEA. The CDR3 has 11 residues. The variable domain in full, with the rest retrieved from reference TRBV29-1 and TRBJ1-4, is SAVISQKPSRDICQRGTSLTIQCQVDSQVTMMFWYRQQPGQSLTLIATANQGSEATYESGFVIDKFPISRPNLTFSTLTVSNMSPEDSSIYLCSVEDMEKLFFGSGTQLSVL.

Regarding this clonotype: The junction shows a germline mismatch at one end, possibly a read error. The V and J genes are TRBV10-3 and TRBJ2-1; weak D call: TRBD1 (6 bases). The CDR3 spans 14 residues. CDR1 is ENHRY, CDR2 SYGVKD, per germline. The CDR3 sequence: CAIRESQGTHEQFF. The CDR3, as DNA: TGTGCCATCAGAGAGTCACAGGGAACCCATGAGCAGTTCTTC.

The sample holds a few counts of this clonotype. The J gene is TRBJ2-5, the V gene TRBV5-1; D perhaps matches TRBD2 (6 bases). Germline V gene lookup returns CDR1 SGHRS and CDR2 YFSETQ. This CDR3 is built from 13 residues. Trimming took 3 bases from V and 5 from J, leaving 11 bases between them. The CDR3 DNA follows: TGCGCCAGCAGCTCGGGGACTGCCGAGACCCAGTACTTC. Translated: CASSSGTAETQYF.

With regard to this clonotype: A much larger clonotype is one base distant, so this may be a read error. The V call is TRBV6-6, the J call TRBJ2-1, with 11 positions matching TRBD2. The CDR3 spans 19 residues. V was clipped by 1 base and J by 5 bases; unmatched bases: 13. Germline V gene sequence: CDR1 MNHNY, CDR2 SVGAGI (reference sequence). In nucleotides, the CDR3 is TGTGCCAGCAGTTACTTCGGGCTAGCGGGAGGCCGGGGCCACAATGAGCAGTTCTTC. It encodes CASSYFGLAGGRGHNEQFF.

On this clonotype itself: A much larger clone differs from this one at a single base, so this may be a read error. CDR3 protein: CASSQEGRGDYYEQYF. For the CDR3, the DNA is TGTGCCAGCAGCCAAGAAGGGCGGGGGGACTACTACGAGCAGTACTTC. The chain combines TRBV4-2 with TRBJ2-7; TRBD2 matches 8 bases. J gave up 3 bases and V 0 bases, and 7 bases lay outside the gene matches. The CDR3 is 16 amino acids. CDR1 and CDR2 from the germline V gene are LGHNA and YNFKEQ.

The chain is built from TRBV5-4 and TRBJ2-2; D possibly corresponds to TRBD2 (5 bases). Between the trimmed V and J ends, which lost 9 bases and 1 base, there was a span of 16 bases. Germline-derived CDR1 and CDR2 are SGHNT and YYREEE (reference sequence). The CDR3 consists of 15 residues. For the CDR3, the DNA is TGTGCCACCATCAATAGGGAGAAGAACACCGGGGAGCTGTTTTTT. Its protein product is CATINREKNTGELFF.

With regard to this clonotype: Just one base apart from a much larger clone, this may be a read error. This sequence joins TRBV6-1 and TRBJ2-5, with D perhaps assigned TRBD1 or TRBD2 (5 bases each). The CDR3 loop spans 13 amino acids. V was cut by 2 bases and J by 9 bases, with 13 bases left in between. CDR1 MNHNS and CDR2 SASEGT come from the germline V gene. The CDR3 DNA sequence: TGTGCCAGCAGTGAACAGGGCCACGGGGCCCAGTACTTC. As protein: CASSEQGHGAQYF.

Remarks on this clonotype: The junction departs from the called germline gene at one end, perhaps through a read error. The CDR3 sequence is CTSSPARGTEAFF. CDR3 sequence (DNA): TGTACCAGCAGTCCCGCGAGGGGGACTGAAGCTTTCTTT. The chain uses TRBV11-1 and TRBJ1-1; a possible D gene is TRBD1 (6 bases). The CDR3 runs to 13 residues. Germline V gene data show CDR1 as SGHAT and CDR2 as FQDESV (reference sequence).

This clonotype has only a few counts. V gene TRBV6-5 combines with J gene TRBJ1-1; a possible D gene is TRBD1 (5 bases). The CDR3 has 16 amino acids. V lost 5 bases and J 4 bases, leaving 20 bases between the germline ends. Germline CDR1 reads MNHEY; CDR2 reads SVGAGI. This chain's CDR3 is CASSVGTVGGGTEAFF. The CDR3, as DNA: TGTGCCAGCAGTGTAGGGACTGTCGGCGGTGGCACTGAAGCTTTCTTT.